This T cell receptor beta chain was identified during a study of blood T cell repertoires in COVID-19. Looking at the study overall: COVID-19 samples collected from the United States, Italy and Spain covered acute and convalescent phases. The analysed material was cDNA or gDNA that came from T cells, B-cell-depleted T cells, or PBMCs.

V gave up 0 bases and J gave up 4 bases, with 10 bases separating them. Germline CDR1 reads MNHEY; CDR2 reads SVGAGI. This CDR3 has 15 residues. Seattle's enrolled individuals joined amid active infection and were then monitored longitudinally. Clones were sequenced by immunoSEQ multiplex PCR, and TCRdb holds only the in-frame ones, with some missing. The sample lists roughly 200,000 clones; roughly 77% were seen once. This receptor was identified in a woman aged 40 to 49 with COVID-19, enrolled during active disease. Sequencing input: peripheral blood. The gene calls are TRBV6-5 and TRBJ1-5, with a weak D call TRBD1 (6 bases). The CDR3 is CASSYSRGANQPQHF. CDR3 bases: TGTGCCAGCAGTTACTCGCGGGGGGCAAATCAGCCCCAGCATTTT.